This TCR beta chain was observed in a study of T cell clusters in autoimmune cytopenias. One tube held mixed TRB-A and TRB-B primer pools for touch-down PCR. Following a re-call of the multiplex PCR reads, TCRdb has one entry per CDR3 protein and lacks DNA. This sample carries about 6,800 distinct CDR3 sequences, with around 23% going to the ten biggest clones. Study observations and caveats: Exclusive TRB clusters were almost three-fold more numerous in healthy donors than in active autoimmune hepatitis. TRB repertoire shifts in secondary cytopenia and chronic lymphocytic leukemia mostly reflected lymphoma, not autoimmunity.

Germline V CDR1 and CDR2: GTSNPN, SVGIG (reference sequence). The CDR3 consists of 13 residues. Each sample's input was approximately 0.25 ug genomic DNA, about 38,000 genome equivalents. Comments on this clonotype: Its antigen is as yet unknown.

This clonotype originated in a human donor with an autoimmune cytopenia or autoimmune hepatitis (not recorded which). V is TRBV30 and J is TRBJ2-5. What was sequenced was peripheral blood. The CDR3: CVWSSLAQETQYF.